Presented here are 7 T cell receptor beta chains from one specimen sequenced in a study of T cell responses to AZD1222 COVID-19 vaccine. Sequencing used immunoSEQ multiplex PCR; TCRdb keeps in-frame clones, though not all of them. The data hold about 95,000 clones, with roughly 89% observed a single time. Sequencing used peripheral blood, obtained on day 0 of AZD1222 vaccination. The receptor source for this set is an adult in good health.

V gene TRBV7-9 combines with J gene TRBJ2-1; 11 bases are a match to TRBD1. V dropped 5 bases and J dropped 6; count of bases not matched to a gene: 3. Germline V gives CDR1 SEHNR, CDR2 FQNEAQ (reference sequence). This CDR3 has 14 amino acids. The CDR3 region is CASSTGTGGNEQFF. CDR3 in DNA: TGTGCCAGCAGCACCGGGACAGGGGGCAATGAGCAGTTCTTC.

The V gene is TRBV9, the J gene TRBJ2-3, with 9 bases fitting TRBD1. From germline, CDR1 is SGDLS and CDR2 YYNGEE. CDR3 size: 17 residues. V lost 0 bases, J lost 1 base, and 6 bases stayed unmatched. The CDR3 coding sequence is TGTGCCAGCAGCGTAGCCCCAACAGGGGGCGGCACAGATACGCAGTATTTT. This sequence encodes CASSVAPTGGGTDTQYF.

This chain joins TRBV11-2 and TRBJ2-1; 7 nucleotides align to TRBD2. The CDR3 loop spans 15 amino acids. Germline V CDR1 and CDR2: SGHAT, FQNNGV. V shed 8 bases and J 0 bases; nucleotides not matched to a gene: 7. The CDR3 DNA reads TGTGCCAGCGTCGGCGAGCGGGGCTCCTACAATGAGCAGTTCTTC. Amino acids: CASVGERGSYNEQFF.

V and J are TRBV6-5 and TRBJ2-3, with 8 bases lining up with TRBD2. The V segment lost 0 bases and the J segment 6 bases; nucleotides outside the gene matches: 8. The length of the CDR3 is 16 residues. Germline CDR1 and CDR2: MNHEY and SVGAGI. The CDR3: CASSYSSGGPWDTQYF. CDR3 DNA sequence: TGTGCCAGCAGTTACTCGTCGGGGGGGCCCTGGGATACGCAGTATTTT.

This rearrangement joins TRBV7-2 to TRBJ2-7, with D tentatively TRBD2 (7 bases). V dropped 5 bases and J dropped 2 bases, with 13 bases sitting between them. Germline CDR1 SGHTA, CDR2 FQGNSA. This CDR3 has 14 residues. CDR3 DNA sequence: TGTGCCAGCAGCGCCGGGGGGCTCGCCTACGAGCAGTACTTC. It is translated as CASSAGGLAYEQYF. Drawing the rest from reference TRBV7-2 and TRBJ2-7, the complete variable domain is GAGVSQSPSNKVTEKGKDVELRCDPISGHTALYWYRQSLGQGLEFLIYFQGNSAPDKSGLPSDRFSAERTGGSVSTLTIQRTQQEDSAVYLCASSAGGLAYEQYFGPGTRLTVT.

A single count supports this clone. V is TRBV3-1 (or the pseudogene TRBV3-2) and J is TRBJ1-1, with D possibly TRBD1 on 5 matching bases. CDR3 length: 17 amino acids. V lost 0 bases and J 3 bases, leaving 17 bases between the germline ends. The germline CDR1 and CDR2 sequences are LGHDT and YNNKEL (reference sequence). The CDR3 spells CASSQDTPIWGDTEAFF. The CDR3 nucleotides are TGTGCCAGCAGCCAAGATACTCCTATCTGGGGGGACACTGAAGCTTTCTTT.

V gene TRBV5-1 combines with J gene TRBJ2-5, with 12 bases fitting TRBD2. Germline V gene sequence: CDR1 SGHRS, CDR2 YFSETQ. Germline trimming cut 4 bases from V and 4 bases from J; bases unmatched to any gene: 8. This CDR3 spans 16 amino acids. The CDR3 region has the DNA TGCGCCAGCAGCGTGTCTAGCGGGGGGGCCAGAGAGACCCAGTACTTC. This translates into CASSVSSGGARETQYF.